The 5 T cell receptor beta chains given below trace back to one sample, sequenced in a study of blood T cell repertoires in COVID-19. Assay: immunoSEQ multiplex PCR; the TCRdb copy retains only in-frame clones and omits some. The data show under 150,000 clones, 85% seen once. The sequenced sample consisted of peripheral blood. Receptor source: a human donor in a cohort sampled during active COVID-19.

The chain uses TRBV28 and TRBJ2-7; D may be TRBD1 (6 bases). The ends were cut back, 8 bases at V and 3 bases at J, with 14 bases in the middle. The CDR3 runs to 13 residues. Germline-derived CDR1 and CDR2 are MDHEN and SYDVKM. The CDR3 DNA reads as TGTGCCAGCGGCCCCCCAGGGGACTACGAGCAGTACTTC. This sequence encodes CASGPPGDYEQYF.

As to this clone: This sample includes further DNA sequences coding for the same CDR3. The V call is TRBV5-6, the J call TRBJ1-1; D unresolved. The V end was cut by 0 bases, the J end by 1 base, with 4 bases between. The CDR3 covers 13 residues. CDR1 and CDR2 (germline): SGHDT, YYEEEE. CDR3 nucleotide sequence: TGTGCCAGCAGCTTGGCCCGGAACACTGAAGCTTTCTTT. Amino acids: CASSLARNTEAFF.

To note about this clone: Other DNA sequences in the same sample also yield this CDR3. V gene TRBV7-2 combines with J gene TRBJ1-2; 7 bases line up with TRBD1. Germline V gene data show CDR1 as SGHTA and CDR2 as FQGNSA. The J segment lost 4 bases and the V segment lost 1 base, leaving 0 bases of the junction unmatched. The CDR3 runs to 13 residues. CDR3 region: CASSLGQGYGYTF. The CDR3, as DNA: TGTGCCAGCAGCTTAGGACAGGGCTATGGCTACACCTTC.

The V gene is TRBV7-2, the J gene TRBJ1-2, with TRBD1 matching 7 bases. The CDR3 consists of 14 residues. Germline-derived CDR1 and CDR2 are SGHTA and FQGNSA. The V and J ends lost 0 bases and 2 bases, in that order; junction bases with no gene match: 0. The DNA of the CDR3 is TGTGCCAGCAGCTTAGCGACAGGGAACTATGGCTACACCTTC. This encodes CASSLATGNYGYTF.

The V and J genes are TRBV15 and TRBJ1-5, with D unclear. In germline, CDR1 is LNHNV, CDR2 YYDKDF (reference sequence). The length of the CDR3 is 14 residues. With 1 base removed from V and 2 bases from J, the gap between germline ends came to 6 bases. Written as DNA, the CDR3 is TGTGCCACCAGCAGAGGCGAAGGCAATCAGCCCCAGCATTTT. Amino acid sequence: CATSRGEGNQPQHF.